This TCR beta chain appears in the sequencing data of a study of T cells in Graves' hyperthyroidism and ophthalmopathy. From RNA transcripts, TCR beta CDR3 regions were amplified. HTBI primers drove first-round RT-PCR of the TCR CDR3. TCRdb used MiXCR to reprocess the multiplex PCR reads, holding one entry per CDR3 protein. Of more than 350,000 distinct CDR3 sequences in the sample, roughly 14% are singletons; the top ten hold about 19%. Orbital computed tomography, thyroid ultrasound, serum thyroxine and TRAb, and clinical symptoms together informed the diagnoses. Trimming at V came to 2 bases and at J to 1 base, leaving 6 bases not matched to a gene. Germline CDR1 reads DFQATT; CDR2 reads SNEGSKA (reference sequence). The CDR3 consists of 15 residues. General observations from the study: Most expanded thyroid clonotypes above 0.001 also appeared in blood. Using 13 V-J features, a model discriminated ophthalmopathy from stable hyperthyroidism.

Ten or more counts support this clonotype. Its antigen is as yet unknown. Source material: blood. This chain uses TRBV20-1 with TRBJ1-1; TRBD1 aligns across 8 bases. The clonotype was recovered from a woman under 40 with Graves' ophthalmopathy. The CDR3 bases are TGCAGTGCTAGACCGAGACAGGGGAAGAACACTGAAGCTTTCTTT. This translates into CSARPRQGKNTEAFF.